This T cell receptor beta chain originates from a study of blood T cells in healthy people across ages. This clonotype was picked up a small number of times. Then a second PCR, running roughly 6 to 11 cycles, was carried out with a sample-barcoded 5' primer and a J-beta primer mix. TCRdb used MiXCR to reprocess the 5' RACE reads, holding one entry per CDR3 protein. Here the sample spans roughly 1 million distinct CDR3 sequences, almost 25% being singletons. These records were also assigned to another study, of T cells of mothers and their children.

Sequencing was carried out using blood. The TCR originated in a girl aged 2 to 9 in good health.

The CDR3 region has the DNA TGTGCCAGCAGCTTAGGCCGGGACACCCACTATGGCTACACCTTC. Translation gives CASSLGRDTHYGYTF. V gene TRBV7-6 combines with J gene TRBJ1-2, with D possibly matching TRBD1 (6 bases). Germline CDR1 is SGHVS and CDR2 is FNYEAQ. CDR3 length: 15 residues. Trimming left V 1 base short and J 3 bases short, with 12 bases between.